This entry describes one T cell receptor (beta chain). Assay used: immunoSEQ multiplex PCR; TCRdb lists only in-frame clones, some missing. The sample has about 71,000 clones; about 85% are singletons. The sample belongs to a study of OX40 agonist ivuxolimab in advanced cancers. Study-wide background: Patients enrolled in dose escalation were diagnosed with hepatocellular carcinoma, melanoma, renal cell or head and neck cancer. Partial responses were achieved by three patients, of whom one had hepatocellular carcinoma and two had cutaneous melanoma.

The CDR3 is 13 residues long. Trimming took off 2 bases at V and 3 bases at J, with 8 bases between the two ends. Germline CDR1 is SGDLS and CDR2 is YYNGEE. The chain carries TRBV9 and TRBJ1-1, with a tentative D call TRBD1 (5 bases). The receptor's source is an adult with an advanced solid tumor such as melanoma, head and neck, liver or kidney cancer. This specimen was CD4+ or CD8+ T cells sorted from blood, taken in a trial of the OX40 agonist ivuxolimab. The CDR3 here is CASSVRVDTEAFF. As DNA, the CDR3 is TGTGCCAGCAGCGTCAGGGTAGACACTGAAGCTTTCTTT. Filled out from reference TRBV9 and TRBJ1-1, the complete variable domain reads DSGVTQTPKHLITATGQRVTLRCSPRSGDLSVYWYQQSLDQGLQFLIQYYNGEERAKGNILERFSAQQFPDLHSELNLSSLELGDSALYFCASSVRVDTEAFFGQGTRLTVV.